The T cell receptor beta chain under discussion was sequenced for a study of T cells in women clearing cervical HPV infection. Findings of the study overall: CIN3+ cases had significantly higher TCR richness than controls; evenness did not differ. Cases carried less TRBV6-7 than controls: approximately 0.1% versus 0.16%. Richness plus V gene abundances separated cases from controls with AUC approximately 0.78.

Remarks on this clone: Its specificity is unknown. The read halts 3 residues ahead of the CDR3 end, with the missing end drawn from the germline J gene.

Each participant carried one incident cervical HPV16 infection only. The CDR3 spans 15 residues. Trimming took 6 bases from V and 6 from J; bases not matched to a gene: 8. The germline CDR1 and CDR2 sequences are MGHRA and YSYEKL. Sequencing used immunoSEQ multiplex PCR; TCRdb keeps in-frame clones, though not all of them. Found here are around 35,000 clones; the top ten clones hold less than 2%. This receptor was obtained from a woman between 18 and 69 years old with a cervical HPV16 infection that either progressed to CIN3+ or cleared (not recorded which). Sequencing used blood buffy coat. The rearrangement joins TRBV4-1 to TRBJ2-1; 10 nucleotides agree with TRBD2. This CDR3 is CASRPRASGGNEQFF. Partial CDR3 DNA: TGCGCCAGCAGGCCTCGGGCTAGCGGGGGCAATGAG.